This is a list of T cell receptor beta chains from one sample in a study of cytomegalovirus exposure and HLA in healthy donors. Data came from immunoSEQ multiplex PCR; TCRdb stores just in-frame clones and leaves some out. The sample has roughly 73,000 clones, roughly 82% seen once. Source material: PBMCs. All receptors come from a man aged 65-85 years in good health and CMV-seronegative. Both conserved end residues are part of each CDR3.

v_call	j_call	cdr3_aa
TRBV7-9	TRBJ1-4	CASSFLENEKLFF
TRBV28	TRBJ2-7	CASIPSGTGSYEQYF
TRBV18	TRBJ2-7	CASSAGTGVYEQYF
TRBV12-5	TRBJ1-3	CASAYAGTVRMPSGNTIYF
TRBV10-3	TRBJ1-1	CAISANTEAFF
TRBV11-3	TRBJ2-1	CASSFSGSSYNEQFF
TRBV2	TRBJ1-2	CASRPSRTGGGYTF
TRBV7-9	TRBJ1-2	CASSLGQDYGYTF
TRBV21-1	TRBJ1-3	CASNPGQGNPNTIYF
TRBV9	TRBJ1-1	CASSPPSGARTEAFF
TRBV7-2	TRBJ2-3	CASSPGTITDTQYF
TRBV6-5	TRBJ1-6	CASSYSRALHSPLHF
TRBV27	TRBJ2-5	CASSLVQGTQETQYF
TRBV10-1	TRBJ1-4	CASSVREKLFF
TRBV19	TRBJ2-3	CASSMVQGPTDTQYF
TRBV11-3	TRBJ2-2	CASSLESGPNTGELFF
TRBV5-1	TRBJ1-1	CASSLVRDTEAFF
TRBV19	TRBJ2-3	CASSPKGGFTDTQYF
TRBV7-2	TRBJ2-2	CASGGVNTGELFF
TRBV4-3	TRBJ1-3	CASSQDFPGLGNTIYF
TRBV30	TRBJ1-1	CAWTLTGLGEAFF
TRBV18	TRBJ1-5	CASSPETMVKPQHF
TRBV4-1	TRBJ1-3	CASSQGQGIGSGNTIYF
TRBV5-8	TRBJ2-7	CASSLSRGPYEQYF
TRBV4-3	TRBJ1-2	CASSQERGVVALTYGYTF
TRBV6-1	TRBJ2-3	CAMRAGGPVDTQYF
TRBV9	TRBJ1-6	CALSDRGIASYNSPLHF
TRBV7-8	TRBJ2-7	CASSFSGEGMQYF
TRBV7-2	TRBJ2-5	CASSLDRGRETQYF
TRBV2	TRBJ2-1	CASSELTGIIYNEQFF
TRBV5-6	TRBJ1-1	CASSLTGKNEAFF
TRBV5-1	TRBJ2-2	CASSWGTGPNTGELFF
TRBV4-1	TRBJ2-1	CASSQVQGAAYNEQFF
TRBV7-2	TRBJ1-3	CASSWTGGDSGNTIYF
TRBV14	TRBJ1-2	CASSRPGVSNYGYTF
TRBV6-1	TRBJ1-1	CASRATGGGTEAFF
TRBV19	TRBJ1-2	CASSLQGYRGYTF
TRBV6-1	TRBJ1-5	CASSEALRGPQPQHF
TRBV4-1	TRBJ1-3	CASSQDWSASGNTIYF
TRBV10-1	TRBJ2-2	CASSESLGTFTTGELFF
TRBV4-1	TRBJ2-2	CASSQDPGGETGELFF
TRBV18	TRBJ2-3	CASSLDRAPDTQYF